This T cell receptor (beta chain) is drawn from a study of shared clonotypes between healthy human individuals (dated by TCRdb to the early 2020s). For the wider study: A couple of women and a few men aged 18 to 49 years were included in the cohort. Each donor's leukapheresis produced roughly between roughly 0.85 and 10 billion PBMCs. Different laboratories and diverse techniques were used to prepare libraries and sequence TCR repertoires, to increase sequencing depth and limit assay-specific biases. For each donor, CD4 naive and CD4 memory were each given three plates, CD8 naive was given two plates, and CD8 memory was given one plate. The study deeply sequenced blood TCR repertoires of about 5 healthy adults to estimate repertoire size and the extent of clonotype sharing between individuals.

CD8 naive samples were obtained by positive selection for CCR7 among CD45RO-negative cells, yielding a CD45RA+CCR7+ population from which TemRA cells were excluded. Donors were healthy HIV-negative adults with no recently reported acute infections or vaccinations. Every donor was a Caucasian adult residing in Nashville, Tennessee, USA. After blood collection by leukapheresis, PBMCs were isolated using Ficoll-Histopaque density gradient centrifugation and then cryopreserved in the vapor phase of liquid nitrogen. Purity and quantity of every magnetically sorted T cell population were checked by analytical flow cytometry. Each sorted fraction had its genomic DNA isolated and then quantified by UV absorbance on a Nanodrop 2000c. Overall results and qualifications from the work: Higher generation probabilities were observed for clonotypes shared by all four sorted-subset donors than for non-shared clonotypes. Pairwise subsampling indicated that sequencing depth was expected to affect the degree of clonotype sharing among donors. Only blood was sampled, and tissue TCR repertoires likely differ from those in blood. Because the study included only a small number of donors, the genetic and exposure-history diversity represented was limited. Sharing across four donors was observed for about 4.8% of naive CD4, 3% to 3.5% of naive CD8, about 2.3% of memory CD4, and approximately 0.41% of memory CD8 clonotypes. Rarefaction of sorted-subset datasets indicated incomplete sequencing despite the large sequencing depth. Naive subsets generally had larger estimated clonotype richness than memory subsets did.

For this clone: This clone's antigen is unknown. Base qualities are not recorded, but no much larger clone differs from it by a single base.

From the germline V gene, CDR1 is SNHLY and CDR2 is FYNNEI. Germline trimming: 4 bases from V, 5 bases from J; junction bases outside gene matches: 5. Its CDR3 holds 13 amino acids, cysteine through phenylalanine. The only DNA kept is the CDR3, 39 bases in frame from the first base. TCR CDR3 regions were amplified from genomic DNA by multiplex PCR using the deep immunoSEQ assay. Extracted genomic DNA from each cell subset was spread evenly across all wells of several immunoSEQ 96-well plates, with each plate serving as a replicate. Each replicate PCR for sorted subsets received approximately 220 ng genomic DNA, equal to about 30,000 T cell genomes. The purified libraries were quantified using a Qubit 3.0 fluorometer, sized with a Bioanalyzer 2100, and then quantified again using the KAPA Library Quantification kit. Each immunoSEQ 96-well plate was sequenced on its own single-read 150-cycle Illumina NextSeq 550 flow cell. The authors processed their data as follows. Because the immunoSEQ output held only junctional sequences and lacked quality scores, the filtering could not match the filtering applied to full-length reads. Sequences were annotated with PyIR, a Python wrapper for IgBLAST v1.9, and V/J genes and CDR3 were assigned using IMGT germline references. Reads with weak V/J assignments (E-value above 1e-6), missing CDR3, stop codons, out-of-frame junctions, or ambiguous translated residues were removed. A V3J clonotype was defined by an identical inferred V gene, J gene, and CDR3 amino acid sequence. Percentage overlap between repertoires was computed as shared unique clonotypes divided by the size of the smaller repertoire. Richness of each repertoire was evaluated using RTK rarefaction, the Chao1 estimator, and Recon v2.1 estimates of unobserved clonotypes. OLGA was used to compute generation probabilities for all TCRbeta clonotypes that the gDNA method yielded from four donors. Drawn from immuneACCESS, this table holds only the in-frame rearrangements with V and J called that TCRdb kept. Clones are partly lost; checked studies trace under half to an unresolved V gene and leave the rest unexplained. D and trimming come from the DNA, and the V and J calls and clone size come from that table. Across this sample there are 1.5 million to 2.5 million clones, with about 95% seen only once. Of the sample, more than 0.9% falls within the top ten clones.

The sequenced sample consisted of naive CD8+ T cells sorted from blood. What this sample's cell subset or site label stands for: CD45RA+CCR7+. The sequence was collected from a man between 18 and 35 years old in good health. Here the chain combines TRBV2 and TRBJ2-7, and 7 bases in between align with TRBD1. The CDR3 reads as follows: CASSAETGNEQYF. The DNA is as follows: TGTGCCAGCAGTGCCGAGACAGGGAACGAGCAGTACTTC.